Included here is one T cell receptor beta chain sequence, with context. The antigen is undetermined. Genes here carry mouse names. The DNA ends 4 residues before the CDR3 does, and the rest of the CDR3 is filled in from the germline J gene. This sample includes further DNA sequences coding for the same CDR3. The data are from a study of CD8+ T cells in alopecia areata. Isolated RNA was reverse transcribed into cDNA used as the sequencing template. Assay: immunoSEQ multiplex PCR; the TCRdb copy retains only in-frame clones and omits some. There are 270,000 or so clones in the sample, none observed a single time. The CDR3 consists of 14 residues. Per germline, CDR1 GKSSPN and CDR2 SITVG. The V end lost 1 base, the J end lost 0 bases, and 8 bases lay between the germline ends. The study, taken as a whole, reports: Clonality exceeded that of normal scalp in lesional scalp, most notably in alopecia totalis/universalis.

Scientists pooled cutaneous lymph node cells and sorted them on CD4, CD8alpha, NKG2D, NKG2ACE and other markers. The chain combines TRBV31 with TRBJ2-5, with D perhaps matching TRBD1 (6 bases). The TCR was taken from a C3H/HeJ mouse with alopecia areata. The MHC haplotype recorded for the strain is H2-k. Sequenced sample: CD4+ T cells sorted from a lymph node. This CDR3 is CAWSPQGNQDTQYF. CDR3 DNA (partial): TGTGCCTGGAGTCCTCAGGGGAACCAAGAC.